This passage covers 6 T cell receptor beta chains from one sample sequenced in a study of blood T cell repertoires in COVID-19. Profiled with immunoSEQ multiplex PCR; TCRdb holds only in-frame clones, not every one. The sample shows about 120,000 clones, over 75% of them seen only once. The sequenced sample was peripheral blood. The receptors here all came from a man aged 55 to 70 with active or convalescent COVID-19.

V gene TRBV27 combines with J gene TRBJ1-1; 8 positions agree with TRBD1. V lost 6 bases, J lost 5 bases, and 8 bases stayed unmatched. The germline V gene has CDR1 MNHEY and CDR2 SMNVEV (reference sequence). This CDR3 has 14 amino acids. CDR3 DNA sequence: TGTGCCAGCAGGGTGGACAGGGCGGTGACTGAAGCTTTCTTT. It encodes CASRVDRAVTEAFF.

The chain joins TRBV9 to TRBJ1-2, with TRBD1 identical over 7 bases. The junction had 13 bases not matched to a gene; V was cut back by 4 bases and J by 4 bases. The germline V gene has CDR1 SGDLS and CDR2 YYNGEE. The CDR3 spans 16 residues. CDR3 loop: CASSLNRDSPVYGYTF. The CDR3 region has the DNA TGTGCCAGCAGCTTAAACCGGGACAGTCCTGTCTATGGCTACACCTTC.

V is TRBV7-2 and J is TRBJ2-3; TRBD2 might be the D (6 bases). V lost 3 bases to trimming and J lost 1 base, with 14 bases between them. The CDR3 has 16 amino acids. Germline values: CDR1 SGHTA, CDR2 FQGNSA. CDR3 sequence reads: CASSFSGPGGTDTQYF. CDR3 coding DNA: TGTGCCAGCAGCTTCTCCGGGCCGGGAGGCACAGATACGCAGTATTTT.

This clone appeared a few times. The chain joins TRBV28 to TRBJ1-2, with D unclear. The germline V and J ends were trimmed by 5 bases and 6 bases, with 13 bases remaining between them. Germline V lookup: CDR1 MDHEN, CDR2 SYDVKM. The CDR3 has 13 residues. CDR3 in amino acids: CASSPGGRDGYTF. The CDR3 DNA reads as TGTGCCAGCAGTCCTGGCGGTCGTGATGGCTACACCTTC.

The DNA for the CDR3 is TGTGCCAGCAGTTGGGGGGCCGGGGAGCTGTTTTTT. This codes for CASSWGAGELFF. J is TRBJ2-2 and V is TRBV28; D possibly corresponds to TRBD2 (6 bases). V shed 4 bases and J shed 6 bases, with 6 bases lying between them. CDR3 length: 12 amino acids. In germline, CDR1 is MDHEN, CDR2 SYDVKM. Based on the CDR3 plus reference TRBV28 and TRBJ2-2, the full variable domain is DVKVTQSSRYLVKRTGEKVFLECVQDMDHENMFWYRQDPGLGLRLIYFSYDVKMKEKGDIPEGYSVSREKKERFSLILESASTNQTSMYLCASSWGAGELFFGEGSRLTVL.

The genes are TRBV7-6 and TRBJ2-2, with unresolved D. This CDR3 comprises 16 residues. The V end lost 5 bases, the J end lost 2 bases, and 15 bases lay between the germline ends. Germline V CDR1 and CDR2: SGHVS, FNYEAQ. The CDR3 protein is CASSAAQALNTGELFF. The CDR3 region has the DNA TGTGCCAGCAGCGCTGCCCAGGCCCTTAACACCGGGGAGCTGTTTTTT.